The clone carrying this T cell receptor (beta chain) turned up a few times. V trimming: 5 bases; J trimming: 5 bases; junction bases outside the gene matches: 6. The CDR3 extends over 14 amino acids. The germline CDR1 and CDR2 sequences are SGHNT and YENEEA. These data originate in a study of T-cell reconstitution after alpha-beta-depleted transplantation in children. Unique molecular identifiers tagged the TCRbeta library. TCRdb recomputed calls from the PCR reads with MiXCR, one row per CDR3 protein. The profile covers 500,000 to 650,000 distinct CDR3 sequences, with around 13% appearing a single time and 2% to 2.5% taken by the ten largest.

Sequenced material: PBMCs, mostly from graft donor cells, taken 360 days after TCRalphabeta/CD19-depleted stem cell transplant. This chain connects TRBV11-3 to TRBJ2-1, with 7 bases that match TRBD2. The clonotype originates from a male patient aged 10 to 17 who had a stem cell transplant for acute myeloid leukemia, so the T cells may come from the graft donor. DNA of the CDR3: TGTGCCAGCAGCCCGGGGGGAAGTGACAATGAGCAGTTCTTC. Its protein product is CASSPGGSDNEQFF.